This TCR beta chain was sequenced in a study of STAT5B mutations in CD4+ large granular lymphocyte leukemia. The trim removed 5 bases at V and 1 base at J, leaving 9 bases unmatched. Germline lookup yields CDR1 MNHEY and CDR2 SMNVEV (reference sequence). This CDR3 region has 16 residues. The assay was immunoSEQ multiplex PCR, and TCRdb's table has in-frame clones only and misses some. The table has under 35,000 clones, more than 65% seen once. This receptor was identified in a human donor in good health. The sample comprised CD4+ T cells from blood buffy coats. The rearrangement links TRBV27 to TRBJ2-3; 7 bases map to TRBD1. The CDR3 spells CASSLTGRGGTDTQYF. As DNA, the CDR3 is TGTGCCAGCAGTCTGACAGGGCGAGGGGGCACAGATACGCAGTATTTT.